A single sample gave rise to the 30 T cell receptor beta chains below, sequenced in a study of T cell repertoires in ileal Crohn's disease. The repertoire was sequenced with immunoSEQ multiplex PCR; TCRdb's copy has only in-frame clones and lacks some. Among approximately 12,000 clones listed, around 78% were seen once. Sequencing was done on a sample of ileal tissue. These receptors all stem from an adult with Crohn's disease.

This clone was recorded only once. V gene TRBV30 combines with J gene TRBJ2-1, with TRBD2 identical over 11 bases. V lost 6 bases to trimming and J lost 2 bases; unmatched junction nucleotides: 6. The CDR3 loop spans 15 amino acids. Per the germline V gene, CDR1 is GTSNPN and CDR2 is SVGIG (reference sequence). CDR3 DNA sequence: TGTGCCTGTAAACTAGCGGGAGTTACCTACAATGAGCAGTTCTTC. It is translated as CACKLAGVTYNEQFF.

V usage is TRBV5-1 and J usage is TRBJ2-5, with 12 bases aligning to TRBD2. The V and J ends lost 4 bases and 2 bases, in that order; junction bases with no gene match: 3. The CDR3 sequence is 15 residues long. Germline assignment: CDR1 SGHRS and CDR2 YFSETQ. DNA for the CDR3: TGCGCCAGCAGCCACGGACTAGCGGGACAAGAGACCCAGTACTTC. This translates into CASSHGLAGQETQYF.

The CDR3 region has the DNA TGTGCCAGCAGTCCACGGACAGGGGGCGGCTACACCTTC. It translates to CASSPRTGGGYTF. V and J are TRBV27 and TRBJ1-2, with 11 nucleotides matching TRBD1. Germline values: CDR1 MNHEY, CDR2 SMNVEV (reference sequence). V lost 5 bases and J lost 8; bases outside the gene matches: 4. This CDR3 contains 13 residues.

The CDR3 protein is CASSPKGIRSPLHF. The CDR3 DNA reads as TGTGCCAGCAGTCCCAAGGGGATTCGATCACCCCTCCACTTT. V gene TRBV27 combines with J gene TRBJ1-6; tentatively, D is TRBD1 (5 bases). This CDR3 is 14 amino acids long. With 5 bases removed from V and 10 bases from J, the gap between germline ends came to 15 bases. The germline CDR1 and CDR2 sequences are MNHEY and SMNVEV (reference sequence).

The V and J genes are TRBV15 and TRBJ1-4, with a tentative D call TRBD1 (5 bases). The CDR3 spans 15 residues. V shed 0 bases and J shed 7 bases, with 12 bases lying between them. Germline-derived CDR1 and CDR2 are LNHNV and YYDKDF (reference sequence). CDR3 in amino acids: CATSRDKGYSEKLFF. The CDR3 DNA sequence: TGTGCCACCAGCAGAGATAAGGGGTATAGTGAAAAACTGTTTTTT.

The chain uses TRBV30 and TRBJ2-5; D call uncertain. Germline V CDR1 and CDR2: GTSNPN, SVGIG (reference sequence). This CDR3 contains 11 residues. V lost 2 bases and J lost 5, with 6 bases in between. The CDR3 here is CAWSFSETQYF. The CDR3 bases are TGTGCCTGGAGTTTTAGTGAGACCCAGTACTTC.

The chain recombines TRBV7-8 with TRBJ1-6, with 10 bases matching TRBD1. The CDR3 is made up of 14 amino acids. V trimming: 6 bases; J trimming: 8 bases; junction bases outside the gene matches: 4. Germline CDR1 is SGHVS and CDR2 is FQNEAQ. This chain's CDR3 is CASSRDRGDSPLHF. The CDR3 region has the DNA TGTGCCAGCAGTCGGGACAGGGGAGATTCACCCCTCCACTTT.

The CDR3 DNA follows: TGTGCCAGCAGTTACGCCGGGACAGGGGGCGCGGACACTGAAGCTTTCTTT. Translation: CASSYAGTGGADTEAFF. The chain employs TRBV28 and TRBJ1-1; TRBD1 agrees at 12 bases. Per germline, CDR1 MDHEN and CDR2 SYDVKM. Trimming at V came to 4 bases and at J to 3 bases, leaving 9 bases not matched to a gene. The CDR3 has 17 amino acids.

The chain is built from TRBV19 and TRBJ1-1; 7 bases fit TRBD1. The CDR3 length is 15 residues. J was trimmed by 1 base and V by 2 bases; bases with no gene match: 4. Per germline, CDR1 LNHDA and CDR2 SQIVND (reference sequence). CDR3 in amino acids: CASSITGQSNTEAFF. The CDR3 coding sequence is TGTGCCAGTAGTATAACGGGACAGTCGAACACTGAAGCTTTCTTT. The whole variable domain, remainder taken from reference TRBV19 and TRBJ1-1, is DGGITQSPKYLFRKEGQNVTLSCEQNLNHDAMYWYRQDPGQGLRLIYYSQIVNDFQKGDIAEGYSVSREKKESFPLTVTSAQKNPTAFYLCASSITGQSNTEAFFGQGTRLTVV.

This clone has only a few counts. V usage is TRBV5-1 and J usage is TRBJ1-2; no reliable D call. This CDR3 contains 14 residues. V dropped 0 bases and J dropped 0 bases, with 6 bases sitting between them. In germline, CDR1 is SGHRS, CDR2 YFSETQ. The CDR3, as DNA: TGCGCCAGCAGCTTGGGGGAGGCTAACTATGGCTACACCTTC. Amino acid sequence: CASSLGEANYGYTF.

This chain uses TRBV10-1 with TRBJ2-7; 7 bases line up with TRBD1. J lost 6 bases, V lost 6 bases, and 8 bases had no gene match. CDR1 is WNHNN and CDR2 is SYGVQD in the germline V gene (reference sequence). The CDR3 totals 13 residues. CDR3 sequence: CASSVDRVGEQYF. The DNA of the CDR3 is TGCGCCAGCAGCGTCGACAGGGTGGGCGAGCAGTACTTC.

V is TRBV30 and J is TRBJ1-1; weak D call: TRBD1 (5 bases). From germline, CDR1 is GTSNPN and CDR2 SVGIG (reference sequence). Trimming took off 1 base at V and 2 bases at J, with 8 bases between the two ends. There are 13 residues in the CDR3. CDR3 DNA sequence: TGTGCCTGGAGTGACGGGGGAAACACTGAAGCTTTCTTT. It encodes CAWSDGGNTEAFF.

The chain has TRBV27 and TRBJ2-1; D remains unclear. Trimming stripped 4 bases from V and 0 bases from J, with 16 bases between. Looked up from germline, CDR1 is MNHEY and CDR2 is SMNVEV (reference sequence). The CDR3 contains 17 residues. The DNA for the CDR3 is TGTGCCAGCAGTTCCCCTTTACTAACGGGCTCCTACAATGAGCAGTTCTTC. It codes for CASSSPLLTGSYNEQFF.

The CDR3 bases are TGCAGTGTAGACAGGGACACTGAAGCTTTCTTT. Its protein product is CSVDRDTEAFF. The chain couples TRBV20-1 to TRBJ1-1, with TRBD1 matching over 7 bases. Germline assignment: CDR1 DFQATT and CDR2 SNEGSKA (reference sequence). J lost 3 bases, V lost 7 bases, and 2 bases had no gene match. The CDR3 has 11 residues.

Only a few counts were recorded for this clone. The CDR3 sequence: CASIGLAGNNEQFF. CDR3 sequence (DNA): TGTGCCAGCATAGGACTAGCGGGTAACAATGAGCAGTTCTTC. The chain uses TRBV27 and TRBJ2-1; TRBD2 aligns across 11 bases. V was pared by 7 bases and J by 5 bases, with 4 bases of the junction left unmatched. The CDR3 has 14 amino acids. CDR1 and CDR2 (germline): MNHEY, SMNVEV (reference sequence).

V usage is TRBV5-1 and J usage is TRBJ1-4; D call uncertain. Germline CDR1 is SGHRS and CDR2 is YFSETQ. V was shortened by 7 bases and J by 8 bases, with 15 bases between the two germline ends. This CDR3 region has 13 residues. CDR3 sequence reads: CASRSSEKEKLFF. The CDR3 DNA reads as TGCGCCAGCCGTTCCAGCGAGAAGGAAAAACTGTTTTTT.

The rearrangement uses TRBV4-1 and TRBJ2-7, with D possibly TRBD2 on 5 matching bases. V lost 0 bases and J lost 0, with 12 bases in between. Germline V gene sequence: CDR1 MGHRA, CDR2 YSYEKL. The CDR3 runs to 16 residues. The CDR3 DNA follows: TGCGCCAGCAGCCAAGATCTAGCTGAGAGCTCCTACGAGCAGTACTTC. Encoded protein: CASSQDLAESSYEQYF.

V usage is TRBV29-1 and J usage is TRBJ2-3, with D maybe TRBD2 (7 bases). Germline CDR1 and CDR2: SQVTM and ANQGSEA. The CDR3 runs 13 residues. V shed 8 bases and J shed 5 bases, with 17 bases lying between them. CDR3 nucleotide sequence: TGCAGCTCCGGCGGGGGCCTGGGAGATACGCAGTATTTT. Its translation: CSSGGGLGDTQYF.

The genes are TRBV6-5 and TRBJ1-1; 7 bases line up with TRBD1. CDR1 MNHEY and CDR2 SVGAGI come from the germline V gene. The CDR3 consists of 13 residues. The V segment lost 7 bases and the J segment 2 bases; nucleotides outside the gene matches: 4. DNA of the CDR3: TGTGCCAGCATCAGGGACAGTAACACTGAAGCTTTCTTT. This encodes CASIRDSNTEAFF.

V is TRBV2 and J is TRBJ1-2; the match to TRBD1 covers 7 bases. V shed 4 bases, J shed 7 bases, and the junction held 9 bases outside the gene matches. The germline CDR1 and CDR2 sequences are SNHLY and FYNNEI. The CDR3 totals 14 residues. CDR3 amino acids: CASSGVLWTGGYTF. CDR3 in DNA: TGTGCCAGCAGTGGAGTTTTATGGACAGGTGGCTACACCTTC.

The chain recombines TRBV5-1 with TRBJ2-1, with TRBD2 matching over 9 bases. The germline CDR1 and CDR2 sequences are SGHRS and YFSETQ. The V segment lost 2 bases and the J segment 10 bases; nucleotides outside the gene matches: 10. The CDR3 loop spans 15 amino acids. The CDR3 region is CASSLLAGDSAEQFF. CDR3 in DNA: TGCGCCAGCAGCTTACTAGCGGGCGACTCCGCAGAGCAGTTCTTC.

This clone was recorded a few times. The CDR3 reads CAWSGGLAGFSYNEQFF. CDR3 DNA: TGTGCCTGGAGTGGGGGACTAGCGGGATTTTCCTACAATGAGCAGTTCTTC. The genes are TRBV30 and TRBJ2-1, with TRBD2 matching over 13 bases. The germline V gene has CDR1 GTSNPN and CDR2 SVGIG (reference sequence). The CDR3 spans 17 residues. The V segment lost 1 base and the J segment 1 base; nucleotides outside the gene matches: 4.

This sequence joins TRBV11-2 and TRBJ2-2; 10 bases align to TRBD2. CDR3 length equals 16 residues. V lost 1 base and J lost 5; bases outside the gene matches: 4. CDR1 is SGHAT, CDR2 FQNNGV, per germline. The chain's CDR3 is CASSLVSGGRTGELFF. The DNA of the CDR3 is TGTGCCAGCAGCTTAGTTAGCGGGGGGCGGACCGGGGAGCTGTTTTTT.

The rearrangement joins TRBV6-5 to TRBJ2-7; TRBD2 is a possible D gene (5 bases). Trimming left V 7 bases short and J 0 bases short, with 13 bases between. Germline loops: CDR1 MNHEY, CDR2 SVGAGI. The CDR3 runs to 14 residues. The CDR3 here is CASTSVGSSYEQYF. CDR3 in DNA: TGTGCCAGCACCTCGGTGGGGAGCTCCTACGAGCAGTACTTC.

The genes are TRBV6-1 and TRBJ1-4; TRBD1 matches at 10 bases. The CDR3 is made up of 15 amino acids. The V segment lost 6 bases and the J segment 6 bases; nucleotides outside the gene matches: 7. Germline V gene lookup returns CDR1 MNHNS and CDR2 SASEGT. Written as DNA, the CDR3 is TGTGCCAGCAGGGACCTGGACAGGGGGTATGAAAAACTGTTTTTT. Its protein product is CASRDLDRGYEKLFF.

The chain is built from TRBV6-1 and TRBJ2-7; TRBD2 matches 9 bases. There are 17 residues in the CDR3. Germline V CDR1 and CDR2: MNHNS, SASEGT. The V segment lost 3 bases and the J segment 5 bases; nucleotides outside the gene matches: 14. DNA for the CDR3: TGTGCCAGCAGTGAGATGAACCCGGGACTAGCTAGAAACGAGCAGTACTTC. Protein: CASSEMNPGLARNEQYF.

The genes are TRBV9 and TRBJ1-2; 7 bases fit TRBD1. With 2 bases clipped from V and 6 bases from J, the junction kept 4 bases outside the gene matches. From germline, CDR1 is SGDLS and CDR2 YYNGEE. The CDR3 is made up of 13 amino acids. The CDR3 sequence is CASSVGTADGYTF. The DNA of the CDR3 is TGTGCCAGCAGCGTCGGGACAGCTGATGGCTACACCTTC. Using reference TRBV9 and TRBJ1-2 for the parts outside the CDR3, the full variable domain is DSGVTQTPKHLITATGQRVTLRCSPRSGDLSVYWYQQSLDQGLQFLIQYYNGEERAKGNILERFSAQQFPDLHSELNLSSLELGDSALYFCASSVGTADGYTFGSGTRLTVV.

This chain links TRBV29-1 with TRBJ2-7; 9 nucleotides agree with TRBD1. V shed 5 bases and J 3 bases; nucleotides not matched to a gene: 5. The germline V gene encodes CDR1 SQVTM and CDR2 ANQGSEA. The CDR3 has 13 residues. The CDR3 is CSVSDRGLYEQYF. DNA of the CDR3: TGCAGCGTTTCGGACAGGGGACTCTACGAGCAGTACTTC.

The chain links TRBV30 to TRBJ1-6; 7 bases are shared with TRBD1. From germline, CDR1 is GTSNPN and CDR2 SVGIG (reference sequence). V lost 3 bases, J lost 6 bases, and 8 bases stayed unmatched. This CDR3 has 15 residues. DNA for the CDR3: TGTGCCTGGAGAGCCTTGGCAGGGGGTAATTCACCCCTCCACTTT. Protein product: CAWRALAGGNSPLHF.

The V and J genes are TRBV7-2 and TRBJ1-3, with 8 positions matching TRBD1. The germline V gene has CDR1 SGHTA and CDR2 FQGNSA. The CDR3 has 16 amino acids. After removal of 3 bases from V and 4 bases from J, the junction contained 8 bases not matched to a gene. This chain's CDR3 is CASSFSGTGGGNTIYF. CDR3 DNA: TGTGCCAGCAGCTTTTCCGGGACAGGAGGCGGAAACACCATATATTTT.